The 13 T cell receptor beta chains below all came from one sample that was sequenced in a study of blood T cells in healthy people across ages. A J-beta primer mix and a sample-barcoded 5' primer were used in a second PCR of roughly 6 to 12 cycles. TCRdb recomputed calls from the 5' RACE reads with MiXCR, one row per CDR3 protein. The data show over 1,200,000 distinct CDR3 sequences, roughly 59% seen once. Sequencing was carried out using blood. The receptor source for this set is a man aged 18 to 29 in good health.

V is TRBV15 and J is TRBJ1-1; D not resolved. Per the germline V gene, CDR1 is LNHNV and CDR2 is YYDKDF (reference sequence). Trimming took 1 base from V and 4 from J, leaving 16 bases between them. This CDR3 contains 16 residues. The CDR3 is CATSRGQVLGGTEAFF. CDR3 DNA: TGTGCCACCAGCAGAGGCCAGGTACTCGGCGGCACTGAAGCTTTCTTT.

This clonotype was seen once. The chain combines TRBV13 with TRBJ2-1; perhaps TRBD2 as D (7 bases). Trimming took 5 bases from V and 9 from J, leaving 26 bases between them. The CDR3 spans 17 residues. Germline-derived CDR1 and CDR2 are PRHDT and FYEKMQ (reference sequence). Here the CDR3 reads CASSHDSRGGQVVEQFF. CDR3 DNA: TGTGCCAGCAGCCATGATAGTCGCGGGGGACAAGTTGTTGAGCAGTTCTTC. The full variable domain, its missing parts supplied by reference TRBV13 and TRBJ2-1, is AAGVIQSPRHLIKEKRETATLKCYPIPRHDTVYWYQQGPGQDPQFLISFYEKMQSDKGSIPDRFSAQQFSDYHSELNMSSLELGDSALYFCASSHDSRGGQVVEQFFGPGTRLTVL.

This clonotype was picked up a small number of times. The rearrangement uses TRBV6-1 and TRBJ2-7; no reliable D call. The J call may be in error: the DNA end matches TRBJ2-5 better. The germline V gene encodes CDR1 MNHNS and CDR2 SASEGT. This CDR3 is 13 amino acids long. The CDR3 DNA reads as TGTGCCAGCAGTGAAGCTTATTTGAAGACCCAGTACTTC. Translation: CASSEAYLKTQYF.

The chain couples TRBV3-1 to TRBJ2-1; D may correspond to TRBD1 or TRBD2 (5 bases each). The DNA end is more similar to TRBJ2-7, so the J call may be wrong. The V gene's germline CDR1 is LGHDT and CDR2 YNNKEL (reference sequence). CDR3 length: 15 residues. The CDR3 protein is CASSTRGAVLGEQYF. The CDR3 bases are TGTGCCAGCAGCACTAGGGGCGCAGTCCTTGGCGAGCAGTACTTC.

The rearrangement uses TRBV10-1 and TRBJ2-1; 9 bases are shared with TRBD2. The CDR3 has 13 amino acids. V shed 6 bases, J shed 9 bases, and the junction held 6 bases outside the gene matches. Germline assignment: CDR1 WNHNN and CDR2 SYGVQD (reference sequence). The CDR3 DNA sequence: TGCGCCAGCAGCTTTAAGACTAGCGGTGAGCAGTTCTTC. Protein: CASSFKTSGEQFF.

The CDR3 DNA reads as TGTGCCAGCAGTGCCGGTATCGGAATGGGGGTTTCACCCCTCCACTTT. As protein: CASSAGIGMGVSPLHF. The chain is built from TRBV2 and TRBJ1-6, with D maybe TRBD1 (5 bases). This CDR3 is built from 16 residues. Trimming cost V 4 bases and J 9 bases, with 19 bases left between them. CDR1 is SNHLY and CDR2 is FYNNEI in the germline V gene.

The rearrangement uses TRBV28 and TRBJ2-5, with D tentatively TRBD1 or TRBD2 (7 bases each). V lost 5 bases to trimming and J lost 2 bases, with 15 bases between them. The CDR3 runs to 15 residues. Germline values: CDR1 MDHEN, CDR2 SYDVKM. The CDR3 region is CASSPGGALQETQYF. The CDR3 coding sequence is TGTGCCAGCAGTCCAGGGGGGGCCCTTCAAGAGACCCAGTACTTC.

The CDR3 DNA reads TGTGCCAGCAGAAAGGACAGGGGACTTCAAGAGACCCAGTACTTC. Residues: CASRKDRGLQETQYF. The chain couples TRBV7-6 to TRBJ2-5; 9 bases fit TRBD1. Germline V gene lookup returns CDR1 SGHVS and CDR2 FNYEAQ. This CDR3 comprises 15 residues. The junction had 7 bases not matched to a gene; V was cut back by 6 bases and J by 2 bases.

The chain combines TRBV28 with TRBJ1-6; 8 nucleotides agree with TRBD1. V shed 6 bases and J 7 bases; nucleotides not matched to a gene: 8. Germline V CDR1 and CDR2: MDHEN, SYDVKM. The CDR3 is made up of 15 amino acids. CDR3 region: CASSSPRTGNSPLHF. The CDR3 DNA sequence: TGTGCCAGCAGCTCACCTAGGACAGGGAATTCACCCCTCCACTTT. Looking up the rest from reference TRBV28 and TRBJ1-6 gives the full variable domain: DVKVTQSSRYLVKRTGEKVFLECVQDMDHENMFWYRQDPGLGLRLIYFSYDVKMKEKGDIPEGYSVSREKKERFSLILESASTNQTSMYLCASSSPRTGNSPLHFGNGTRLTVT.

The chain uses TRBV4-3 and TRBJ2-5; D is undetermined. The CDR3 runs 14 residues. Trimming removed 3 bases at V and 1 base at J, with 9 bases between. The V gene's germline CDR1 is LGHNA and CDR2 YSLEER. Here the CDR3 reads CASSHALVQETQYF. For the CDR3, the DNA is TGCGCCAGCAGCCACGCTCTAGTCCAAGAGACCCAGTACTTC.

The DNA of the CDR3 is TGTGCCAGCAGGCCAGGGGGCGCGGATACGCAGTATTTT. It specifies CASRPGGADTQYF. The chain recombines TRBV7-2 with TRBJ2-3; 8 bases map to TRBD1. V shed 6 bases and J 6 bases; nucleotides not matched to a gene: 5. Germline lookup yields CDR1 SGHTA and CDR2 FQGNSA. This CDR3 comprises 13 residues.

V usage is TRBV4-2 and J usage is TRBJ2-1; 9 nucleotides agree with TRBD2. The CDR3 has 15 residues. Germline V gene data show CDR1 as LGHNA and CDR2 as YNFKEQ. After removal of 5 bases from V and 5 bases from J, the junction contained 7 bases not matched to a gene. The CDR3 here is CASSGAGTSHNEQFF. The CDR3 DNA is TGTGCCAGCAGCGGGGCAGGGACTAGCCACAATGAGCAGTTCTTC.

This chain uses TRBV6-1 with TRBJ1-1, with D possibly matching TRBD1 (5 bases). The CDR3 is 14 residues long. V was cut by 8 bases and J by 5 bases, with 18 bases left in between. CDR1 and CDR2 (germline): MNHNS, SASEGT. Here the CDR3 DNA reads TGTGCCAGCCACCACGGGGGAGGGAGGACTGAAGCTTTCTTT. Translated, it gives CASHHGGGRTEAFF.